This T cell receptor (beta chain) appears in the sequencing data of a study of regulatory T cells in long-lasting Graves disease. Study-wide findings and caveats: The study found lower TCR diversity in persistent Graves' patients than in newly diagnosed ones. Persistent disease exhibited a predilection for TRBV28, TRBJ1-2 and TRBJ2-5. Small numbers of samples may have cut accuracy.

Time point described: persistent/refractory GD, antithyroid drugs over 5 years with positive TRAb. PBMC RNA was the source of the TCR library. This clonotype was found many times. Its antigen is not known. Researchers made TCR beta libraries by using iRepertoire HTBI primers and running Arm-PCR on CDR3 regions. MiXCR, run by TCRdb on the multiplex PCR reads, gives a single entry per CDR3 protein. The sample comprises about 310,000 distinct CDR3 sequences, 22% of which are singletons, and roughly three fifths rests with the top ten. Trimming removed 5 bases from V and 6 bases from J; junction bases left unmatched: 11. Germline CDR1 reads MDHEN; CDR2 reads SYDVKM. The CDR3 extends over 15 amino acids.

The TCR comes from a female donor with Graves disease. Sequencing was performed on peripheral blood mononuclear cells (PBMCs), taken when the disease was refractory, from a patient treated with antithyroid drugs. The chain recombines TRBV28 with TRBJ2-7, with 9 positions matching TRBD1. The DNA for the CDR3 is TGTGCCAGCAGTCCAGCCCTTCTGACAGGGGGCGAGCAGTACTTC. This gives the protein CASSPALLTGGEQYF.